The clone carrying this TCR beta chain was picked up a small number of times. Trimming cost V 1 base and J 1 base; bases outside gene matches: 3. This CDR3 region has 16 residues. The germline gives CDR1 MDHEN, CDR2 SYDVKM. This record comes from a study of blood T cell repertoires in COVID-19. Original processing methods: It was from reference gene primer amplification that nucleated cell counts were estimated. The table came from immunoSEQ multiplex PCR; TCRdb's copy has only in-frame clones and leaves some out. The V and J calls and clone size were taken over from that table, and D and trimming were inferred from the DNA. The repertoire holds around 95,000 clones, with around four fifths as singletons.

Sequenced: peripheral blood. The chain joins TRBV28 to TRBJ2-3, with 9 bases identical to TRBD1. This TCR was recovered from a woman aged 70-85 years with acute or convalescent COVID-19. CDR3 DNA sequence: TGTGCCAGCAGTTTATCGGGACAGGGACGCACAGATACGCAGTATTTT. This codes for CASSLSGQGRTDTQYF.